This T cell receptor beta chain came from a study of regulatory T cells in long-lasting Graves disease. This clonotype was observed a few times. The target antigen is unknown. Trimming removed 2 bases from V and 6 bases from J, with 2 bases in between. Germline V gives CDR1 SGHAT, CDR2 FQNNGV. The length of the CDR3 is 10 residues. Library construction for TCR beta used iRepertoire HTBI primers and Arm-PCR of CDR3 regions. TCRdb called the multiplex PCR reads again in MiXCR, with one record for every CDR3 protein. Altogether approximately 460,000 distinct CDR3 sequences are present, about a sixth being singletons, with the ten largest covering about 10%. Study-level points and caveats: Peripheral blood, not thyroid tissue, was the sole material studied.

Regarding time point: newly diagnosed GD, antithyroid drugs for less than 3 months. The TCR library was made from RNA that had been extracted from PBMCs in TRIzol. The same specimen was also included in a second study, on T cells in Graves' hyperthyroidism and ophthalmopathy. As reported in that work: Diagnostic assessment was based on clinical symptoms, serum thyroxine and TRAb, thyroid ultrasound and orbital computed tomography. The study used the HTBI primer set for a first-round RT-PCR of the TCR CDR3.

The TCR originated in a woman aged 25 to 39 with Graves disease. The V and J genes are TRBV11-2 and TRBJ2-7, with no clear D. Sequencing was performed on peripheral blood mononuclear cells (PBMCs), taken at new diagnosis, from a patient treated with antithyroid drugs. The CDR3 loop is CASSLLEQYF. Here the CDR3 DNA reads TGTGCCAGCAGCTTACTCGAGCAGTACTTC.